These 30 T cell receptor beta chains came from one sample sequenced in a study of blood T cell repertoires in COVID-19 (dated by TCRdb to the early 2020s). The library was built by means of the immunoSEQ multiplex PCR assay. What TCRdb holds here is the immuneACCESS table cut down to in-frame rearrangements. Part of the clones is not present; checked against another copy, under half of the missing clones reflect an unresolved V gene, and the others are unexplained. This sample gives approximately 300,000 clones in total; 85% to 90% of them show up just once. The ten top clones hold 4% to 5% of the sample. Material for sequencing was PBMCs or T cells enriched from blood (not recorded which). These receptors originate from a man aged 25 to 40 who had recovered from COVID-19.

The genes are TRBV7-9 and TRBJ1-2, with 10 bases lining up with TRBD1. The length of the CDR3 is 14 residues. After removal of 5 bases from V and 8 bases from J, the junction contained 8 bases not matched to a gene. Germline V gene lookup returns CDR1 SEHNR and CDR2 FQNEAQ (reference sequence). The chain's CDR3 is CASSPGQGNHGYTF. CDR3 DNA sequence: TGTGCCAGCAGCCCGGGACAGGGGAACCACGGCTACACCTTC.

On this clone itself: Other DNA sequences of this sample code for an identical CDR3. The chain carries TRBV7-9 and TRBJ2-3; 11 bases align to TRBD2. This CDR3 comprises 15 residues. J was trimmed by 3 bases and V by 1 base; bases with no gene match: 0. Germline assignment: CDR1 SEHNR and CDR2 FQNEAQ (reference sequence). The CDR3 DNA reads TGTGCCAGCAGCTTAGGGACTAGCGGGACAGATACGCAGTATTTT. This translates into CASSLGTSGTDTQYF.

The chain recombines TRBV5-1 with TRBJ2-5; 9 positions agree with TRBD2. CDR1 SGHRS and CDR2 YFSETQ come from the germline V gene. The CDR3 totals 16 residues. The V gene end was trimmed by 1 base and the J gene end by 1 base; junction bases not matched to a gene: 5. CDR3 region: CASSLYSGGPQETQYF. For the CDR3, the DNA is TGCGCCAGCAGCTTGTATAGCGGGGGTCCCCAAGAGACCCAGTACTTC.

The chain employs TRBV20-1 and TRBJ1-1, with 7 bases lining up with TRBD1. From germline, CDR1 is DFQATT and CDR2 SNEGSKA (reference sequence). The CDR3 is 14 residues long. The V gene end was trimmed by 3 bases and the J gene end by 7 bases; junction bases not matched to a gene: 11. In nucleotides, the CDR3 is TGCAGTGCTAGTTCCCATGACAGGGATGATGAAGCTTTCTTT. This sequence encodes CSASSHDRDDEAFF.

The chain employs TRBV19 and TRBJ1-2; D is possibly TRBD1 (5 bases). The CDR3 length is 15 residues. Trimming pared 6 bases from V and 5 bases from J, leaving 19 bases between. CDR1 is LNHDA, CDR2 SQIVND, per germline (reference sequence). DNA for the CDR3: TGTGCCAGTAGGACCTCGGCGACAGACCGTTATGGCTACACCTTC. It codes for CASRTSATDRYGYTF. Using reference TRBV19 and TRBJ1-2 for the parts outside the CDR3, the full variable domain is DGGITQSPKYLFRKEGQNVTLSCEQNLNHDAMYWYRQDPGQGLRLIYYSQIVNDFQKGDIAEGYSVSREKKESFPLTVTSAQKNPTAFYLCASRTSATDRYGYTFGSGTRLTVV.

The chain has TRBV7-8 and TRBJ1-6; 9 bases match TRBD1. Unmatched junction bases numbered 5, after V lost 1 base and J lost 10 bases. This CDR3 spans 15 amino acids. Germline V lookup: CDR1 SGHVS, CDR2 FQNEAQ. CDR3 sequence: CASSLEGQGKSPLHF. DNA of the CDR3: TGTGCCAGCAGCTTAGAGGGACAGGGAAAGTCACCCCTCCACTTT.

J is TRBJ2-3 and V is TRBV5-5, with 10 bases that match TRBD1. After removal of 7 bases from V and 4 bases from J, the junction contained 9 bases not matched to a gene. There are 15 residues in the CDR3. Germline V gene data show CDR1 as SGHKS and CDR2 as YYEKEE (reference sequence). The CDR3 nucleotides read TGTGCCAGCTCTTGGACAGGGGGGACGCCAGATACGCAGTATTTT. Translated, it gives CASSWTGGTPDTQYF.

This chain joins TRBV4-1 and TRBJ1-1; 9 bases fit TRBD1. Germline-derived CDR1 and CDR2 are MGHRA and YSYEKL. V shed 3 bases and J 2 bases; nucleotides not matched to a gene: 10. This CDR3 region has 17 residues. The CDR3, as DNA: TGCGCCAGCAGCCAGGCCTGGGGACAGGGATCAAACACTGAAGCTTTCTTT. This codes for CASSQAWGQGSNTEAFF.

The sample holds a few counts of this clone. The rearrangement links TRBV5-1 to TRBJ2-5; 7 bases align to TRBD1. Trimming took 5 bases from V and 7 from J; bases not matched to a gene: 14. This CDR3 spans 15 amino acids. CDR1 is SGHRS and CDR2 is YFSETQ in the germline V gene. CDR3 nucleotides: TGCGCCAGCAGTCTCGATGACAGGGTACAGGGGACCCAGTACTTC. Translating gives CASSLDDRVQGTQYF.

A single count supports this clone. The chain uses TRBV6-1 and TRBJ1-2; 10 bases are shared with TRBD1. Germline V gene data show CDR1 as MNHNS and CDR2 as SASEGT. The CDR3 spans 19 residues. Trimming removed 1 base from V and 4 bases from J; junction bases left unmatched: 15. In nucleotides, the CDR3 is TGTGCCAGCAGTGAAGGCCCCCTTCCGGGACAGGGGATTCGCTATGGCTACACCTTC. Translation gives CASSEGPLPGQGIRYGYTF.

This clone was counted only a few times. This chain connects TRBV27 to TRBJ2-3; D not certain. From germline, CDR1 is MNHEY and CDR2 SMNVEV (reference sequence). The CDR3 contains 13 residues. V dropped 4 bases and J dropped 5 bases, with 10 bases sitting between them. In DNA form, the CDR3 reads TGTGCCAGCAGTTCCTATAGTGTAGATACGCAGTATTTT. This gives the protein CASSSYSVDTQYF.

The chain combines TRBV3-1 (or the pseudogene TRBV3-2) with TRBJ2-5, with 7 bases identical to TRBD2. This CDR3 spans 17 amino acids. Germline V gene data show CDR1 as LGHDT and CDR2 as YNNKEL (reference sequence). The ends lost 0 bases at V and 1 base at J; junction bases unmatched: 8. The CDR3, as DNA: TGTGCCAGCAGCCAAGATTGGCCCCCTAGCGGCCAAGAGACCCAGTACTTC. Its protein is CASSQDWPPSGQETQYF.

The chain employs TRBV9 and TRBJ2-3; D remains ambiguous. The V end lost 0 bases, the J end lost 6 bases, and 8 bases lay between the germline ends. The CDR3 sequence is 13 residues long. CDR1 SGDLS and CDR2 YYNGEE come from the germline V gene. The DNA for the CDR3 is TGTGCCAGCAGCGTAGGCGTTTCCGATACGCAGTATTTT. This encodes CASSVGVSDTQYF.

The CDR3 DNA reads TGTGCCAGCAGCGGGGACAGGGGGTCGGGAGAGCAGTACTTC. It is translated as CASSGDRGSGEQYF. This chain links TRBV5-6 with TRBJ2-7; 11 bases align to TRBD1. The CDR3 extends over 14 amino acids. The germline gives CDR1 SGHDT, CDR2 YYEEEE. V trimming: 4 bases; J trimming: 7 bases; junction bases outside the gene matches: 7. The full variable domain, its missing parts supplied by reference TRBV5-6 and TRBJ2-7, is DAGVTQSPTHLIKTRGQQVTLRCSPKSGHDTVSWYQQALGQGPQFIFQYYEEEERQRGNFPDRFSGHQFPNYSSELNVNALLLGDSALYLCASSGDRGSGEQYFGPGTRLTVT.

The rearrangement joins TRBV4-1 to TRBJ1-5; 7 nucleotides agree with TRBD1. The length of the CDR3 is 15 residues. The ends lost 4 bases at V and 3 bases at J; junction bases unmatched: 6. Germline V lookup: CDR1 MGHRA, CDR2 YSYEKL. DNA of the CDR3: TGCGCCAGCAGCCGAGCAACAGGGGTCAATCAGCCCCAGCATTTT. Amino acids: CASSRATGVNQPQHF.

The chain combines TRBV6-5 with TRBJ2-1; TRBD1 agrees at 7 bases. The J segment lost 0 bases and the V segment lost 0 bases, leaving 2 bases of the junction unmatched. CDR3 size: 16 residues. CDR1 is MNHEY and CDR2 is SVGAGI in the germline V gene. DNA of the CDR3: TGTGCCAGCAGTTACTCGGGACAGATCTCCTACAATGAGCAGTTCTTC. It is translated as CASSYSGQISYNEQFF.

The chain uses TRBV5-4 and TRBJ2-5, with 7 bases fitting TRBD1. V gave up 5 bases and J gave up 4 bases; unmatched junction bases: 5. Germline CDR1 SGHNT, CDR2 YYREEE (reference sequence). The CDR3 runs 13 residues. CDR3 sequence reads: CASSDRVRETQYF. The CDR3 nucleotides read TGTGCCAGCAGTGACAGGGTGAGAGAGACCCAGTACTTC.

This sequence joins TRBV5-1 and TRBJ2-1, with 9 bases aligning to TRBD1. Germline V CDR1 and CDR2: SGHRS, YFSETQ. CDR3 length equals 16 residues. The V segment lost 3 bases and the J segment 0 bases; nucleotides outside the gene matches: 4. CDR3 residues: CASSSQQGASYNEQFF. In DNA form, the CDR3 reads TGCGCCAGCAGCTCCCAACAGGGGGCCTCCTACAATGAGCAGTTCTTC.

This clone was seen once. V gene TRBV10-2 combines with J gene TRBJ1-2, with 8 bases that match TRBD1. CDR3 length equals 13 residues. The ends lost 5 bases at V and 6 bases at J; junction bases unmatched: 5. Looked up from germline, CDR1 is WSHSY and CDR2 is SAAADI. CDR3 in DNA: TGCGCCAGCAGTAAAATGACAGGGGATGGCTACACCTTC. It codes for CASSKMTGDGYTF.

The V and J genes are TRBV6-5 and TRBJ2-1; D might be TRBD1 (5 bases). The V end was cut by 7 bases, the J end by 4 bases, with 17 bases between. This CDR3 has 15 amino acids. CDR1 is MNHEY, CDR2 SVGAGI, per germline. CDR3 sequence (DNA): TGTGCCAGCAACCCAAAAACAGGTTTATACAATGAGCAGTTCTTC. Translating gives CASNPKTGLYNEQFF.

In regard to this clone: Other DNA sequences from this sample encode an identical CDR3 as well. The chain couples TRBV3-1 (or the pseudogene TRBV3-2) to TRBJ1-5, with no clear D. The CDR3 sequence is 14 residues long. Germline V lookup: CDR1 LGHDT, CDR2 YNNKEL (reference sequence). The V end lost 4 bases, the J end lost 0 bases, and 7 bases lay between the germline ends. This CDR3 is CASSRGDSNQPQHF. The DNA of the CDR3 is TGTGCCAGCAGCCGCGGAGATAGCAATCAGCCCCAGCATTTT.

Here the CDR3 reads CATSTDRGRSAFF. For the CDR3, the DNA is TGTGCCACCAGCACCGACAGGGGGCGTTCGGCTTTCTTT. This rearrangement joins TRBV15 to TRBJ1-1; TRBD1 matches 10 bases. The CDR3 extends over 13 amino acids. Per the germline V gene, CDR1 is LNHNV and CDR2 is YYDKDF (reference sequence). The V gene end was trimmed by 4 bases and the J gene end by 11 bases; junction bases not matched to a gene: 7.

The CDR3 coding sequence is TGTGCCAGCAGTGGGCAGGGTTCGTACCAAGAGACCCAGTACTTC. Its protein is CASSGQGSYQETQYF. V gene TRBV2 combines with J gene TRBJ2-5; tentative D call: TRBD1 (5 bases). This CDR3 is built from 15 residues. Trimming took 4 bases from V and 0 from J, leaving 12 bases between them. From germline, CDR1 is SNHLY and CDR2 FYNNEI.

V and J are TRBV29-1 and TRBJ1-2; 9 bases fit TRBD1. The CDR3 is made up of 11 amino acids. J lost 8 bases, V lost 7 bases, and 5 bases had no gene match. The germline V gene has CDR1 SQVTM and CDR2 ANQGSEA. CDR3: CSADRGYGYTF. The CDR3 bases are TGCAGCGCGGACAGGGGTTACGGCTACACCTTC.

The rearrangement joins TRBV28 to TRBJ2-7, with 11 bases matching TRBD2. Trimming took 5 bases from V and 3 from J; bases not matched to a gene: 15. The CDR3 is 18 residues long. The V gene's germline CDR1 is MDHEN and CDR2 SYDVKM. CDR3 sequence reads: CASSTHSVAGGPYYEQYF. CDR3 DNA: TGTGCCAGCAGTACCCACTCGGTAGCGGGGGGGCCCTACTACGAGCAGTACTTC.

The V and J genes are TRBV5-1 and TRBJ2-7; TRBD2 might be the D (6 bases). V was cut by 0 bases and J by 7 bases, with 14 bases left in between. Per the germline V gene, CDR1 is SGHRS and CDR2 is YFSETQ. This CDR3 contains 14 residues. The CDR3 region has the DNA TGCGCCAGCAGCTTGGAACCCAGGGCGGGAGAGCAGTACTTC. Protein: CASSLEPRAGEQYF.

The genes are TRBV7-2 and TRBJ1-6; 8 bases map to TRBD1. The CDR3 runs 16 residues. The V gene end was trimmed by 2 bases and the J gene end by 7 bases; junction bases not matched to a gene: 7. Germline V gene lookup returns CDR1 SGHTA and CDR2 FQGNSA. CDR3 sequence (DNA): TGTGCCAGCAGCTTAAGGGACAGGCTACTAAATTCACCCCTCCACTTT. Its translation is CASSLRDRLLNSPLHF.

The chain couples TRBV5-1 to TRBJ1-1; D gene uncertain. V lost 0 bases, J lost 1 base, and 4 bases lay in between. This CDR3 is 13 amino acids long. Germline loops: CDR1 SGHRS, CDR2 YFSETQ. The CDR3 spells CASSLERNTEAFF. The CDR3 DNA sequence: TGCGCCAGCAGCTTGGAGAGGAACACTGAAGCTTTCTTT.

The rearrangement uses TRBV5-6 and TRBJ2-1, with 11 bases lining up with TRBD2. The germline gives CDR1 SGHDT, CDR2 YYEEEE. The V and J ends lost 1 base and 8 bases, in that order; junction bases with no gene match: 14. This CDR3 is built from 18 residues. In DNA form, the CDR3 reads TGTGCCAGCAGCTTGACTAGCGGGAGTATAGTGGGTGGCGATGAGCAGTTCTTC. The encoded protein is CASSLTSGSIVGGDEQFF.

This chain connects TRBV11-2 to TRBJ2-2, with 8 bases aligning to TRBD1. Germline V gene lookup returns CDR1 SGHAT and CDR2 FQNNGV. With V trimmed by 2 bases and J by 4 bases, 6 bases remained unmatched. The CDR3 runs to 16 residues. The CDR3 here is CASSLIRTGITGELFF. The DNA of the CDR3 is TGTGCCAGCAGCTTAATTAGGACAGGGATCACCGGGGAGCTGTTTTTT.